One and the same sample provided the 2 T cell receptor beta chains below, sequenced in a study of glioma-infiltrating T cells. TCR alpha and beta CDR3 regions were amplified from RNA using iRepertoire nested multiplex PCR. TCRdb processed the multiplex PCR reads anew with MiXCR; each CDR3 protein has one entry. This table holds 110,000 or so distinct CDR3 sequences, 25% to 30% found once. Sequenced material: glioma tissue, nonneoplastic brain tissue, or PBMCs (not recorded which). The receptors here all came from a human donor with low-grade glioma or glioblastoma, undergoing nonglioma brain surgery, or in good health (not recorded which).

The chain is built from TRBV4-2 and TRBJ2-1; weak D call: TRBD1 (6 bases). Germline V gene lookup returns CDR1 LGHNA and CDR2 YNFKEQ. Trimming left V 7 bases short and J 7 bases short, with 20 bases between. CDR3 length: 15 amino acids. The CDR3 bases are TGTGCCAGCACCTTCGGCGATGGGGGCGGAAATGAGCAGTTCTTC. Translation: CASTFGDGGGNEQFF.

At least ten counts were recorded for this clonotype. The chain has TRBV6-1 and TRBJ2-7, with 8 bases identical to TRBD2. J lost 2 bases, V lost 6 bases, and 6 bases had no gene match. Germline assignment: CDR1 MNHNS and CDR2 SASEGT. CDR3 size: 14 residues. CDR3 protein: CASSPGLGTYEQYF. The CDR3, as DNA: TGTGCCAGCAGCCCGGGACTAGGAACCTACGAGCAGTACTTC.